The 25 T cell receptor beta chains given below trace back to one sample, sequenced in a study of blood T cells in healthy people across ages. The second PCR ran about 6 to 12 cycles with a sample-barcoded 5' primer and J-beta primers. A single record per CDR3 protein comes from TCRdb applying MiXCR to the 5' RACE reads. The table records about a million distinct CDR3 sequences, about 53% of them present only once. The sequenced sample consisted of blood. These receptors all come from an older woman in good health.

This clonotype was recorded only once. The rearrangement joins TRBV12-3 or TRBV12-4 to TRBJ1-1; the match to TRBD1 covers 7 bases. V lost 4 bases, J lost 1 base, and 9 bases stayed unmatched. CDR3 length equals 16 residues. For the CDR3, the DNA is TGTGCCAGCAGTTCTACAGGGGAATGGTGGAACACTGAAGCTTTCTTT. This sequence encodes CASSSTGEWWNTEAFF.

V and J are TRBV20-1 and TRBJ2-1; D tentatively reads TRBD1 or TRBD2 (5 bases each). CDR3 length equals 14 residues. From germline, CDR1 is DFQATT and CDR2 SNEGSKA (reference sequence). Trimming shortened V by 0 bases and J by 6 bases, and 12 bases separated the two germline ends. CDR3 amino acids: CSARDGTTFNEQFF. The DNA of the CDR3 is TGCAGTGCTAGAGACGGGACGACTTTCAATGAGCAGTTCTTC.

The table lists this clonotype with a few counts. This rearrangement joins TRBV4-2 to TRBJ2-3; 8 bases align to TRBD2. This CDR3 has 16 residues. V was pared by 4 bases and J by 4 bases, with 10 bases of the junction left unmatched. Germline CDR1 is LGHNA and CDR2 is YNFKEQ. The CDR3 DNA sequence: TGTGCCAGCAGCCTAGGAGCGGGAGTCGGCTCAGATACGCAGTATTTT. Translated, it gives CASSLGAGVGSDTQYF.

This chain uses TRBV29-1 with TRBJ1-2; a weak D match, TRBD1 (5 bases). The V end lost 6 bases, the J end lost 7 bases, and 12 bases lay between the germline ends. Germline V gene lookup returns CDR1 SQVTM and CDR2 ANQGSEA. The CDR3 loop spans 11 amino acids. The CDR3 DNA sequence: TGCAGCGTAGTTCAGGGAGTTGGCTACACCTTC. Its translation: CSVVQGVGYTF.

The V call is TRBV7-2, the J call TRBJ2-7; 8 positions match TRBD2. V shed 4 bases and J 0 bases; nucleotides not matched to a gene: 8. The germline V gene encodes CDR1 SGHTA and CDR2 FQGNSA. This CDR3 has 16 residues. The CDR3 sequence: CASSSPSSGSSYEQYF. In DNA, the CDR3 is TGTGCCAGCAGCTCCCCGTCTAGCGGGTCCTCCTACGAGCAGTACTTC.

J is TRBJ2-1 and V is TRBV27; D is undetermined. CDR3 length: 15 residues. V lost 1 base, J lost 4 bases, and 11 bases lay in between. Germline CDR1 and CDR2: MNHEY and SMNVEV (reference sequence). CDR3 sequence reads: CASSLYHPQYNEQFF. In nucleotides, the CDR3 is TGTGCCAGCAGTTTATATCACCCCCAGTACAATGAGCAGTTCTTC.

In its sample, this clonotype was seen a few times. The rearrangement joins TRBV9 to TRBJ2-5, with D tentatively TRBD1 or TRBD2 (5 bases each). The V gene's germline CDR1 is SGDLS and CDR2 YYNGEE. The CDR3 extends over 12 amino acids. The ends were cut back, 3 bases at V and 5 bases at J, with 8 bases in the middle. Written as DNA, the CDR3 is TGTGCCAGCAGCGCCTGGGGGGAGACCCAGTACTTC. Its translation is CASSAWGETQYF. Looking up the rest from reference TRBV9 and TRBJ2-5 gives the full variable domain: DSGVTQTPKHLITATGQRVTLRCSPRSGDLSVYWYQQSLDQGLQFLIQYYNGEERAKGNILERFSAQQFPDLHSELNLSSLELGDSALYFCASSAWGETQYFGPGTRLLVL.

The CDR3: CASSQETGGLNEQYF. In nucleotides, the CDR3 is TGTGCCAGCAGCCAGGAGACAGGGGGCCTAAATGAGCAGTACTTC. The gene calls are TRBV3-1 and TRBJ2-7; 10 bases are a match to TRBD1. The CDR3 consists of 15 residues. Trimming at V came to 3 bases and at J to 7 bases, leaving 9 bases not matched to a gene. CDR1 and CDR2 (germline): LGHDT, YNNKEL (reference sequence).

This clonotype has just a few counts. The CDR3 spells CSVLPGQETGYTF. CDR3 coding DNA: TGCAGCGTTCTTCCGGGACAGGAGACTGGCTACACCTTC. This sequence joins TRBV29-1 and TRBJ1-2; 8 bases align to TRBD1. The junction had 9 bases not matched to a gene; V was cut back by 5 bases and J by 7 bases. The CDR3 has 13 residues. Per germline, CDR1 SQVTM and CDR2 ANQGSEA.

The genes are TRBV20-1 and TRBJ2-3; D is uncertain. The CDR3 contains 14 residues. V lost 6 bases and J lost 3, with 16 bases in between. Looked up from germline, CDR1 is DFQATT and CDR2 is SNEGSKA (reference sequence). The CDR3 DNA reads TGCAGTGCCACCGACCGGGTCGGTACAGATACGCAGTATTTT. It encodes CSATDRVGTDTQYF.

Only a few counts were recorded for this clonotype. V is TRBV20-1 and J is TRBJ2-1; 12 nucleotides agree with TRBD2. The CDR3 loop spans 16 amino acids. V shed 6 bases and J 6 bases; nucleotides not matched to a gene: 12. CDR1 and CDR2 from the germline V gene are DFQATT and SNEGSKA (reference sequence). CDR3 coding DNA: TGCAGTGCCCCCCGGACTAGCGGGGCGAGGGGCAATGAGCAGTTCTTC. Encoded protein: CSAPRTSGARGNEQFF.

The sample holds a few counts of this clonotype. J is TRBJ2-5 and V is TRBV4-2; 8 positions agree with TRBD2. The length of the CDR3 is 14 residues. Germline V CDR1 and CDR2: LGHNA, YNFKEQ. J lost 11 bases, V lost 0 bases, and 8 bases had no gene match. The CDR3 DNA sequence: TGTGCCAGCAGCCAAGAAGCGGGAGCTCGGGAGCAGTACTTC. Translated: CASSQEAGAREQYF.

V is TRBV5-1 and J is TRBJ2-1; TRBD2 aligns across 8 bases. This CDR3 is 15 amino acids long. Germline loops: CDR1 SGHRS, CDR2 YFSETQ. Trimming at V came to 4 bases and at J to 3 bases, leaving 6 bases not matched to a gene. This chain's CDR3 is CASSGSGTYYNEQFF. The CDR3 DNA sequence: TGCGCCAGCAGCGGTAGCGGGACCTACTACAATGAGCAGTTCTTC.

The chain has TRBV3-1 and TRBJ2-7; D gene uncertain. The CDR3 loop spans 13 amino acids. The V end was cut by 2 bases, the J end by 0 bases, with 5 bases between. Per germline, CDR1 LGHDT and CDR2 YNNKEL (reference sequence). CDR3 sequence reads: CASSQRTSYEQYF. CDR3 DNA: TGTGCCAGCAGCCAAAGGACCTCCTACGAGCAGTACTTC.

This clonotype has just a few counts. The gene calls are TRBV5-1 and TRBJ1-2; tentatively, D is TRBD1 (5 bases). V was shortened by 2 bases and J by 6 bases, with 23 bases between the two germline ends. This CDR3 is built from 17 residues. CDR1 and CDR2 (germline): SGHRS, YFSETQ. The CDR3 bases are TGCGCCAGCAGCTTAGCCCTCCCGACACGTGACAGAAATGGCTACACCTTC. The encoded protein is CASSLALPTRDRNGYTF.

The V gene is TRBV6-2 or TRBV6-3, the J gene TRBJ2-7; possibly TRBD2 for D (5 bases). The germline V and J ends were trimmed by 6 bases and 1 base, with 10 bases remaining between them. This CDR3 is 13 amino acids long. Germline lookup yields CDR1 MNHEY and CDR2 SVGEGT. This CDR3 is CASRRDFSYEQYF. Written as DNA, the CDR3 is TGTGCCAGCAGACGGGATTTTTCCTACGAGCAGTACTTC.

The chain is built from TRBV10-3 and TRBJ2-5; tentatively, D is TRBD1 (6 bases). The CDR3 runs 11 residues. Germline-derived CDR1 and CDR2 are ENHRY and SYGVKD. V shed 11 bases and J shed 4 bases, with 11 bases lying between them. The CDR3 coding sequence is TGTGCCGTGGGGGCAGGAGAGACCCAGTACTTC. Translating gives CAVGAGETQYF.

On this clonotype: The germline gene is not matched at one end of the junction; a read error may be the cause. This chain uses TRBV10-3 with TRBJ1-6; TRBD1 might be the D (5 bases). Germline V gene data show CDR1 as ENHRY and CDR2 as SYGVKD. This CDR3 is built from 15 residues. CDR3: CAIRWDGKGNSPPHF. In DNA form, the CDR3 reads TGTGCCATCAGGTGGGACGGAAAGGGAAATTCACCCCCCCACTTT.

The rearrangement links TRBV12-3 or TRBV12-4 to TRBJ1-5; D not certain. The CDR3 extends over 19 amino acids. Trimming removed 0 bases from V and 0 bases from J, with 18 bases in between. The CDR3 sequence is CASSLAPFGPEYSNQPQHF. The CDR3 nucleotides read TGTGCCAGCAGTTTAGCCCCCTTTGGGCCAGAATATAGCAATCAGCCCCAGCATTTT.

This clonotype was observed a handful of times. The chain has TRBV21-1 and TRBJ1-6; TRBD1, the table's D call, was not compared with the DNA. TRBV21-1 is termed a pseudogene. The CDR3 loop spans 16 amino acids. CDR3 in DNA: TGTGCCAGCAGCAACTGGACAGGGCAATATAATTCACCCCTCCACTTT. It is translated as CASSNWTGQYNSPLHF.

The chain carries TRBV20-1 and TRBJ2-1; weak D call: TRBD2 (5 bases). V shed 6 bases and J shed 8 bases, with 14 bases lying between them. The CDR3 contains 12 residues. Per the germline V gene, CDR1 is DFQATT and CDR2 is SNEGSKA (reference sequence). The CDR3: CSALARGYEQFF. The CDR3 nucleotides read TGCAGTGCCCTAGCCCGTGGCTATGAGCAGTTCTTC.

This clonotype was counted between two and nine times. The rearrangement joins TRBV7-3 to TRBJ2-7, with D unresolved. CDR3 size: 14 residues. Trimming shortened V by 1 base and J by 3 bases, and 10 bases separated the two germline ends. Germline CDR1 SGHTA, CDR2 FQGTGA. CDR3 loop: CASSLRQLFYEQYF. The CDR3 nucleotides read TGTGCCAGCAGCTTAAGGCAGTTATTCTACGAGCAGTACTTC.

This chain joins TRBV7-8 and TRBJ2-2; weak D call: TRBD1 (5 bases). V lost 2 bases and J lost 7, with 14 bases in between. Germline V gene lookup returns CDR1 SGHVS and CDR2 FQNEAQ. CDR3 length: 15 amino acids. The CDR3 loop is CASSLRGRAVGELFF. Written as DNA, the CDR3 is TGTGCCAGCAGCTTAAGGGGCAGGGCTGTCGGGGAGCTGTTTTTT. Full variable domain (missing parts from reference TRBV7-8 and TRBJ2-2): GAGVSQSPRYKVAKRGQDVALRCDPISGHVSLFWYQQALGQGPEFLTYFQNEAQLDKSGLPSDRFFAERPEGSVSTLKIQRTQQEDSAVYLCASSLRGRAVGELFFGEGSRLTVL.

This clonotype was seen only a few times. The genes are TRBV7-2 and TRBJ2-1, with 12 bases fitting TRBD2. This CDR3 comprises 15 residues. V lost 4 bases and J lost 9; bases outside the gene matches: 7. Germline V lookup: CDR1 SGHTA, CDR2 FQGNSA. The CDR3 DNA reads as TGTGCCAGCAGCTCCGGACTAGCGGGAAAGGGTGAGCAGTTCTTC. Encoded protein: CASSSGLAGKGEQFF.

This clonotype appeared a single time. The V call is TRBV7-2, the J call TRBJ2-3; no definite D call. The CDR3 is made up of 13 amino acids. The germline V gene encodes CDR1 SGHTA and CDR2 FQGNSA. Trimming left V 4 bases short and J 3 bases short, with 8 bases between. The CDR3 DNA sequence: TGTGCCAGCAGCTACCGGCCGACAGATACGCAGTATTTT. Its protein is CASSYRPTDTQYF.